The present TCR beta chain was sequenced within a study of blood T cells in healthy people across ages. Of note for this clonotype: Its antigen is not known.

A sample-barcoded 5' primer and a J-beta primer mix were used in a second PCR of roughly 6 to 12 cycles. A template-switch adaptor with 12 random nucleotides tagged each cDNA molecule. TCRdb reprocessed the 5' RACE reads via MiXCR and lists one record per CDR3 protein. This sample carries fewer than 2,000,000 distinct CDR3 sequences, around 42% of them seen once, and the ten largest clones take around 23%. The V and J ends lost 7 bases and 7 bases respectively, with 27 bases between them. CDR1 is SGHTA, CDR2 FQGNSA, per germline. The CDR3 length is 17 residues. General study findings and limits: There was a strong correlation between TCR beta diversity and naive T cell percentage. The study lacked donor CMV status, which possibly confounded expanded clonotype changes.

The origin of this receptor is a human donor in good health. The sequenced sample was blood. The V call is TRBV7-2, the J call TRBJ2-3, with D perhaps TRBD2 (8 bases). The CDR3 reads CASTSGGTGGPVYTQYF. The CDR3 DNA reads TGTGCCAGCACCTCAGGGGGAACGGGGGGGCCTGTCTATACGCAGTATTTT.